Below, one T cell receptor beta chain is given with its context. As yet, its antigen is unknown. This donor's record omits CMV serostatus. PCR involved 60 Vbeta and 13 Jbeta primers. Generated by immunoSEQ multiplex PCR, the TCRdb table keeps only in-frame clones and is missing some. The sample carries under 170,000 clones, roughly 83% recorded once. This entry comes from a study of cytomegalovirus exposure and HLA in healthy donors. Study overall: Unique TCRs numbering some 80 million, obtained from HLA-typed donors, made up an early data release. General study points: A later analysis reported that several of the most significant clusters appeared to be linked to common viral pathogens, among them Epstein-Barr virus.

Germline values: CDR1 MDHEN, CDR2 SYDVKM. V lost 5 bases to trimming and J lost 3 bases, with 7 bases between them. The CDR3 has 13 residues. The chain employs TRBV28 and TRBJ1-4; D is possibly TRBD1 (5 bases). This clonotype was obtained from a human donor in good health. The sample was PBMCs. The CDR3 DNA reads as TGTGCCAGCAGTGGGGCAGCTAATGAAAAACTGTTTTTT. It codes for CASSGAANEKLFF.